These 17 T cell receptor beta chains originate from one sample sequenced in a study of T cells in Graves' hyperthyroidism and ophthalmopathy. The CDR3 regions of TCR beta were amplified from RNA transcripts. HTBI primers were used for first-round RT-PCR of the TCR CDR3. One entry per CDR3 protein results from TCRdb running MiXCR on the multiplex PCR reads. The sample includes about 770,000 distinct CDR3 sequences, roughly a sixth of them seen just once. Sample: blood. The receptors were sampled from a woman aged 45-59 years with Graves' hyperthyroidism that later progressed to Graves' ophthalmopathy.

The chain combines TRBV9 with TRBJ1-5; D ambiguous. The CDR3 runs 13 residues. The germline V gene has CDR1 SGDLS and CDR2 YYNGEE. The germline V and J ends were trimmed by 2 bases and 4 bases, with 7 bases remaining between them. CDR3 sequence reads: CASSVDTNQPQHF. The CDR3 coding sequence is TGTGCCAGCAGCGTCGACACTAATCAGCCCCAGCATTTT.

This clonotype has at least ten counts. The rearrangement links TRBV5-1 to TRBJ1-1; a weak D match, TRBD1 (6 bases). This CDR3 has 15 amino acids. CDR1 is SGHRS, CDR2 YFSETQ, per germline. The V gene lost 4 bases and the J gene lost 1 base, with 14 bases spanning the gap. The CDR3 spells CASSRTTGRNTEAFF. In nucleotides, the CDR3 is TGCGCCAGCAGCAGAACGACAGGAAGGAACACTGAAGCTTTCTTT.

This clonotype was observed at least ten times. This chain joins TRBV7-8 and TRBJ1-2; no clear D gene. From germline, CDR1 is SGHVS and CDR2 FQNEAQ. The CDR3 totals 16 residues. The V gene lost 7 bases and the J gene lost 2 bases, with 20 bases spanning the gap. CDR3 coding DNA: TGTGCCAGCAACCCACCATCGGCTTCCGTCAACTATGGCTACACCTTC. Its protein product is CASNPPSASVNYGYTF.

In the case of this clonotype: This is likely a read error, given that the CDR3 carries no conserved phenylalanine or tryptophan at its end. The rearrangement joins TRBV3-1 to TRBJ1-2, with D maybe TRBD1 (6 bases). The germline V gene has CDR1 LGHDT and CDR2 YNNKEL (reference sequence). V was clipped by 4 bases and J by 2 bases, with 11 bases between them. The CDR3 covers 14 residues. CDR3 DNA sequence: TGTGCCAGCAGCCTTGGACAGTCAAACTATGGCTACACCCTC. Translating gives CASSLGQSNYGYTL.

This clonotype was seen at least ten times. The chain couples TRBV18 to TRBJ2-3; TRBD1 agrees at 7 bases. The V and J ends lost 2 bases and 4 bases, in that order; junction bases with no gene match: 6. Germline assignment: CDR1 KGHSH and CDR2 LQKENI. This CDR3 comprises 15 residues. CDR3 in DNA: TGTGCCAGCTCACCATACACAGGGGAAGCAGATACGCAGTATTTT. It specifies CASSPYTGEADTQYF.

The chain uses TRBV6-4 and TRBJ1-1; D is undetermined. Trimming removed 3 bases at V and 2 bases at J, with 7 bases between. The CDR3 extends over 13 amino acids. Germline CDR1 reads MRHNA; CDR2 reads SNTAGT. The CDR3 nucleotides are TGTGCCAGCAGTGAGGGGTATAACACTGAAGCTTTCTTT. As protein: CASSEGYNTEAFF.

The rearrangement links TRBV6-5 to TRBJ2-7, with a weak D call TRBD2 (5 bases). The CDR3 runs to 14 residues. CDR1 is MNHEY and CDR2 is SVGAGI in the germline V gene. The V gene lost 4 bases and the J gene lost 3 bases, with 13 bases spanning the gap. The DNA for the CDR3 is TGTGCCAGCAGTTCCCTTACGAGGGTCTACGAGCAGTACTTC. Protein: CASSSLTRVYEQYF.

This chain uses TRBV5-1 with TRBJ1-2; D may be TRBD1 (5 bases). This CDR3 has 16 amino acids. Germline CDR1 SGHRS, CDR2 YFSETQ. V shed 1 base and J shed 2 bases, with 15 bases lying between them. CDR3 sequence: CASSLSLTDLNYGYTF. The DNA of the CDR3 is TGCGCCAGCAGCTTGAGTTTGACAGATTTGAACTATGGCTACACCTTC.

This clonotype was observed a few times. V usage is TRBV27 and J usage is TRBJ1-6; D possibly corresponds to TRBD1 (5 bases). Germline V gene data show CDR1 as MNHEY and CDR2 as SMNVEV (reference sequence). The germline V and J ends were trimmed by 6 bases and 9 bases, with 24 bases remaining between them. The CDR3 has 17 residues. Here the CDR3 reads CASSPVSNSARGSPLHF. For the CDR3, the DNA is TGTGCCAGCAGCCCCGTTAGCAATAGCGCGAGGGGTTCACCCCTCCACTTT.

The chain couples TRBV27 to TRBJ2-5; TRBD2 matches 7 bases. Germline V lookup: CDR1 MNHEY, CDR2 SMNVEV (reference sequence). The ends lost 8 bases at V and 1 base at J; junction bases unmatched: 13. The CDR3 loop spans 16 amino acids. The CDR3: CASSPVGRGLQETQYF. In DNA, the CDR3 is TGTGCCAGCTCCCCGGTGGGGAGGGGCCTCCAAGAGACCCAGTACTTC.

This clonotype was seen many times. V gene TRBV6-5 combines with J gene TRBJ1-1; unclear D gene. With 3 bases removed from V and 2 bases from J, the gap between germline ends came to 10 bases. This CDR3 is built from 14 residues. CDR1 and CDR2 from the germline V gene are MNHEY and SVGAGI. The CDR3 here is CASSYRPSNTEAFF. The DNA of the CDR3 is TGTGCCAGCAGTTATCGGCCATCAAACACTGAAGCTTTCTTT.

The J gene is TRBJ2-6, the V gene TRBV7-9, with D unresolved. From germline, CDR1 is SEHNR and CDR2 FQNEAQ (reference sequence). Trimming pared 5 bases from V and 1 base from J, leaving 9 bases between. This CDR3 region has 15 residues. In nucleotides, the CDR3 is TGTGCCAGCAGCCCGGCAGGATCTGGGGCCAACGTCCTGACTTTC. Translated, it gives CASSPAGSGANVLTF.

The chain uses TRBV29-1 and TRBJ2-1, with 9 bases matching TRBD2. The germline V gene encodes CDR1 SQVTM and CDR2 ANQGSEA. The CDR3 has 16 amino acids. V lost 3 bases and J lost 3; bases outside the gene matches: 9. DNA for the CDR3: TGCAGCGTTGAGGCGGGGGGGCCGGGAAACTACAATGAGCAGTTCTTC. Translated, it gives CSVEAGGPGNYNEQFF.

V and J are TRBV15 and TRBJ1-1; 8 nucleotides match TRBD1. The CDR3 loop spans 17 amino acids. V shed 3 bases, J shed 3 bases, and the junction held 12 bases outside the gene matches. Germline CDR1 and CDR2: LNHNV and YYDKDF (reference sequence). The CDR3 nucleotides read TGTGCCACCAGCAGCGAGGGATTCAGGGGGCGGGACACTGAAGCTTTCTTT. Protein product: CATSSEGFRGRDTEAFF.

The rearrangement uses TRBV4-1 and TRBJ2-5, with a tentative D call TRBD1 (5 bases). Trimming pared 0 bases from V and 7 bases from J, leaving 12 bases between. The CDR3 spans 14 residues. CDR1 is MGHRA, CDR2 YSYEKL, per germline. The CDR3 coding sequence is TGCGCCAGCAGCCAAGACCCACAGGTTCGGACCCAGTACTTC. Its translation: CASSQDPQVRTQYF.

This chain joins TRBV6-5 and TRBJ2-2; unclear D gene. From germline, CDR1 is MNHEY and CDR2 SVGAGI. The CDR3 consists of 14 residues. V lost 2 bases and J 1 base, leaving 5 bases between the germline ends. DNA for the CDR3: TGTGCCAGCAGTTACAATCAGAACACCGGGGAGCTGTTTTTT. It yields the protein CASSYNQNTGELFF.

This chain links TRBV7-3 with TRBJ1-1; D call uncertain. V was pared by 0 bases and J by 4 bases, with 9 bases between. The CDR3 runs to 14 residues. Per the germline V gene, CDR1 is SGHTA and CDR2 is FQGTGA. The CDR3 DNA is TGTGCCAGCAGCTTAACTCCCCGGGGCACTGAAGCTTTCTTT. Residues: CASSLTPRGTEAFF.